This TCR beta chain emerged from a study of cytomegalovirus exposure and HLA in healthy donors. Points from the study as a whole: The productive fraction for most TCR beta V segments was about 90% or about 30% in an earlier analysis. The classifier reportedly diagnosed cytomegalovirus status with high specificity and sensitivity. Analysis was carried out at a later point, and it linked a missense DCLRE1C variant to TCR beta V- and J-gene trimming. Researchers had no immune exposure information except CMV serostatus available.

Notes on this clone: What it binds is not known.

This CDR3 is built from 13 residues. Trimming pared 10 bases from V and 4 bases from J, leaving 14 bases between. Germline V gene sequence: CDR1 LNHDA, CDR2 SQIVND (reference sequence). The primer mix had 60 Vbeta and 13 Jbeta primers. Generated by immunoSEQ multiplex PCR, the TCRdb table keeps only in-frame clones and is missing some. The sample has about 190,000 clones, approximately 80% seen once. The chain joins TRBV19 to TRBJ1-5; D gene uncertain. The sequence came from a woman aged 45-65 years in good health and CMV-seropositive. Sequencing was carried out using PBMCs. In nucleotides, the CDR3 is TGTGCCACCTCCGGGGAAGGGAATCAGCCCCAGCATTTT. Protein: CATSGEGNQPQHF.